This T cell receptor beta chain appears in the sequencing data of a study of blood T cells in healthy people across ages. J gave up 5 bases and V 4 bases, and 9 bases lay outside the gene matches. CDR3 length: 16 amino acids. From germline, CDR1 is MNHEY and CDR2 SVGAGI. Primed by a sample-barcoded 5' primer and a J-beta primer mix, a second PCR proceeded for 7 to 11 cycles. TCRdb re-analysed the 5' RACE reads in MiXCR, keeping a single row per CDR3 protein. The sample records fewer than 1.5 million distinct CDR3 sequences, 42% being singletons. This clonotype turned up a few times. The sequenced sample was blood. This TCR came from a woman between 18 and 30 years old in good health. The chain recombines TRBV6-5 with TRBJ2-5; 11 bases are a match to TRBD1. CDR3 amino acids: CASSSPGQGAWETQYF. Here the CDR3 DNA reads TGTGCCAGCAGTTCCCCCGGACAGGGGGCTTGGGAGACCCAGTACTTC.